The present entry profiles one T cell receptor beta chain with its context. Its antigen is still unknown. An end of the junction does not agree with germline; a read error may underlie this. These data are taken from a study of blood T cells in healthy people across ages. General study results and limits: While age rose, TCR beta diversity per million T cells dropped in a roughly linear way. Researchers deemed the diversity estimates from one million T cells underestimates.

No fewer than 5.5 micrograms of total RNA were isolated from every sample. CDR3 length equals 13 residues. In germline, CDR1 is SGHDN, CDR2 FVKESK. Primers used in a second PCR of about 6 to 11 cycles were a sample-barcoded 5' primer and a J-beta primer mix. TCRdb ran MiXCR on the 5' RACE reads and lists one entry per CDR3 protein. The data hold 1,500,000 or so distinct CDR3 sequences, with approximately 39% observed a single time. The receptor was derived from a woman aged 18-29 years in good health. The J gene is TRBJ2-7, the V gene TRBV14; D gene unclear. The sample was blood. The CDR3 sequence: CACSQDGRTEQYF. CDR3 coding DNA: TGTGCCTGCAGCCAAGATGGCAGGACCGAGCAGTACTTC.